Sequencing of this T cell receptor (beta chain) was carried out in a study of read filtering for tumor transcriptome and immune sequencing. Overall study context: Among patients, approximately 17 were male and around 14 female, aged about 45 to 80 (mean around 66).

The library was built from about 400 ng RNA with molecular barcoded adaptors for alpha/delta and beta/gamma chains. One entry per CDR3 protein results from TCRdb running MiXCR on the reads. The sample has 48,000 or so distinct CDR3 sequences, less than 20% seen once. This clonotype was found many times. The length of the CDR3 is 16 residues. After removal of 5 bases from V and 4 bases from J, the junction contained 12 bases not matched to a gene. This chain uses TRBV12-3 or TRBV12-4 with TRBJ2-7; 9 nucleotides line up with TRBD1. Sequenced: a population of CD138-negative cells sorted from bone marrow. The sequence derives from a donor at least 40 years old with multiple myeloma. In DNA, the CDR3 is TGTGCCAGCAGTCCAGTGGACAGGGGCTCGCGGTACGAGCAGTACTTC. Its translation is CASSPVDRGSRYEQYF.